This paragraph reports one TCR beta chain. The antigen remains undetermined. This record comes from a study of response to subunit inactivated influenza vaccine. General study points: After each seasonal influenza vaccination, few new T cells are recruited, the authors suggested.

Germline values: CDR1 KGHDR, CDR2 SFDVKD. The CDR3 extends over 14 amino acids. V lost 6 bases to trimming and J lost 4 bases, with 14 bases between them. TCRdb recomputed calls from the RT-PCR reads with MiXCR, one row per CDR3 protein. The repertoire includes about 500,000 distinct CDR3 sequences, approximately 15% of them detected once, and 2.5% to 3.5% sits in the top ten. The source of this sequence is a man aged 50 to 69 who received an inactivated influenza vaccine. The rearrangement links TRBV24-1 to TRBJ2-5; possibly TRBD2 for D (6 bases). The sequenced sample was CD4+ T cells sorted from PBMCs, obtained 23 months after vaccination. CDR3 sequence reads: CATSSGRVTETQYF. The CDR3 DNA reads TGTGCCACCAGTAGCGGGCGGGTAACAGAGACCCAGTACTTC.